This TCR beta chain emerged from a study of T cell responses to AZD1222 COVID-19 vaccine. V dropped 7 bases and J dropped 0 bases, with 6 bases sitting between them. Germline values: CDR1 SEHNR, CDR2 FQNEAQ (reference sequence). The CDR3 is 12 amino acids. The data were produced by immunoSEQ multiplex PCR, yet TCRdb's version contains in-frame clones alone and is incomplete. The table records 100,000 to 150,000 clones, 90% of them present only once. The sequence was collected from an adult in good health. The chain is built from TRBV7-9 and TRBJ2-5; D unclear. The starting material was peripheral blood, obtained on day 0 of MenACWY control vaccination. Written as DNA, the CDR3 is TGTGCCAGCACATGGTACCAAGAGACCCAGTACTTC. It specifies CASTWYQETQYF.